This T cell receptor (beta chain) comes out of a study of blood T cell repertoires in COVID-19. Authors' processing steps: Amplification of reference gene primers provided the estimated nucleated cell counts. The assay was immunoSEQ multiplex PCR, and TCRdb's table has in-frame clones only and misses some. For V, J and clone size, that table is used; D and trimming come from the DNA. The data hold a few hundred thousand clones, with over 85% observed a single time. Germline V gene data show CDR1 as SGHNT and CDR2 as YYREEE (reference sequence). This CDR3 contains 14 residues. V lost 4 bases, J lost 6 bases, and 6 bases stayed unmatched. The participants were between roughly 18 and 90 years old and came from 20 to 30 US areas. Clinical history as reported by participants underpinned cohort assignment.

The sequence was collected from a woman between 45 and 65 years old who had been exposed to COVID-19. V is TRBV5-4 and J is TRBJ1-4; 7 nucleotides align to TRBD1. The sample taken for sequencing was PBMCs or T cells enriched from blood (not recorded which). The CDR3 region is CASSGGRGDEKLFF. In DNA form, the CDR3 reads TGTGCCAGCAGCGGGGGCAGGGGGGATGAAAAACTGTTTTTT.